A single sample gave rise to the 14 T cell receptor beta chains below, sequenced in a study of T cell therapy after organ transplantation. The time point is: 20-29 weeks after completion of therapy. The data were produced by immunoSEQ multiplex PCR, yet TCRdb's version contains in-frame clones alone and is incomplete. Among about 3,500 clones listed, about 69% were seen once. No cognate antigen is known for these TCRs. This sample comprised CD8+ T cells from blood, obtained after autologous CMV-specific T cell therapy. The receptors here all came from a human patient who had received a solid organ transplant and had CMV disease. T cells may partly derive from the graft donor.

The chain carries TRBV5-1 and TRBJ2-7; 8 bases are shared with TRBD1. The ends lost 0 bases at V and 2 bases at J; junction bases unmatched: 7. The germline V gene has CDR1 SGHRS and CDR2 YFSETQ. This CDR3 has 16 amino acids. CDR3 amino acids: CASSLAQTGAAYEQYF. CDR3 nucleotides: TGCGCCAGCAGCTTGGCCCAGACAGGGGCGGCCTACGAGCAGTACTTC.

The rearrangement uses TRBV5-1 and TRBJ2-2; perhaps TRBD1 as D (5 bases). This CDR3 comprises 17 residues. Germline values: CDR1 SGHRS, CDR2 YFSETQ. V lost 3 bases to trimming and J lost 2 bases, with 17 bases between them. The CDR3 protein is CASSSPGHRGNTGELFF. CDR3 sequence (DNA): TGCGCCAGCAGCTCACCGGGTCATAGGGGAAACACCGGGGAGCTGTTTTTT.

This clone was picked up a small number of times. This chain joins TRBV28 and TRBJ1-5; the D is unclear. V gave up 5 bases and J gave up 9 bases, with 11 bases separating them. Germline V lookup: CDR1 MDHEN, CDR2 SYDVKM. The CDR3 has 12 amino acids. The CDR3 reads CASSPPRGPQHF. The CDR3 bases are TGTGCCAGCAGTCCCCCTCGGGGGCCCCAGCATTTT. The complete variable domain, with remaining parts taken from reference TRBV28 and TRBJ1-5, reads DVKVTQSSRYLVKRTGEKVFLECVQDMDHENMFWYRQDPGLGLRLIYFSYDVKMKEKGDIPEGYSVSREKKERFSLILESASTNQTSMYLCASSPPRGPQHFGDGTRLSIL.

The chain links TRBV6-1 to TRBJ1-4; a possible D gene is TRBD1 (5 bases). The length of the CDR3 is 15 residues. The V end lost 0 bases, the J end lost 11 bases, and 16 bases lay between the germline ends. Per the germline V gene, CDR1 is MNHNS and CDR2 is SASEGT. For the CDR3, the DNA is TGTGCCAGCAGTGAAGCGGGGACTCTGATGGGGAAACTGTTTTTT. Amino acid sequence: CASSEAGTLMGKLFF.

In this sample, this clone turned up once. The chain is built from TRBV27 and TRBJ2-3, with D perhaps matching TRBD1 (5 bases). V dropped 7 bases and J dropped 4 bases, with 12 bases sitting between them. Per germline, CDR1 MNHEY and CDR2 SMNVEV (reference sequence). This CDR3 contains 13 residues. This chain's CDR3 is CASTGRASDTQYF. CDR3 DNA: TGTGCCAGCACGGGCAGGGCCTCAGATACGCAGTATTTT.

The V and J genes are TRBV4-1 and TRBJ2-1; 9 positions agree with TRBD2. From germline, CDR1 is MGHRA and CDR2 YSYEKL. The CDR3 totals 17 residues. With V trimmed by 0 bases and J by 3 bases, 6 bases remained unmatched. CDR3 sequence (DNA): TGCGCCAGCAGCCAAGATCCTTCTAGCGGGATCTACAATGAGCAGTTCTTC. Translated, it gives CASSQDPSSGIYNEQFF.

A single count supports this clone. The chain carries TRBV4-3 and TRBJ2-5, with D unresolved. V was clipped by 0 bases and J by 5 bases, with 7 bases between them. The germline CDR1 and CDR2 sequences are LGHNA and YSLEER. The CDR3 is 13 residues long. The CDR3 sequence is CASSQEGWETQYF. The DNA for the CDR3 is TGCGCCAGCAGCCAAGAAGGGTGGGAGACCCAGTACTTC.

V is TRBV6-5 and J is TRBJ2-1; D ambiguous. Trimming stripped 1 base from V and 0 bases from J, with 7 bases between. Germline CDR1 MNHEY, CDR2 SVGAGI. The CDR3 totals 15 residues. CDR3 sequence: CASSYLQPSYNEQFF. The CDR3 coding sequence is TGTGCCAGCAGTTACTTACAACCCTCCTACAATGAGCAGTTCTTC.

By sample share, this clone is medium-sized. The same CDR3 also results from other DNA sequences found in this sample. The chain is built from TRBV27 and TRBJ1-5, with a tentative D call TRBD1 (6 bases). V was trimmed by 3 bases and J by 4 bases, leaving 10 bases between them. CDR3 size: 14 residues. CDR1 is MNHEY and CDR2 is SMNVEV in the germline V gene (reference sequence). For the CDR3, the DNA is TGTGCCAGCAGTTTGGTTCAGGGGAATCAGCCCCAGCATTTT. This gives the protein CASSLVQGNQPQHF.

J is TRBJ2-2 and V is TRBV27, with TRBD1 matching 9 bases. With V trimmed by 6 bases and J by 4 bases, 15 bases remained unmatched. The CDR3 runs to 18 residues. Germline V gene lookup returns CDR1 MNHEY and CDR2 SMNVEV (reference sequence). Written as DNA, the CDR3 is TGTGCCAGCAGGGATACCCGGGACAGGGTCCGGGGCACCGGGGAGCTGTTTTTT. Its protein is CASRDTRDRVRGTGELFF.

V and J are TRBV5-4 and TRBJ2-7; 9 bases fit TRBD1. In germline, CDR1 is SGHNT, CDR2 YYREEE (reference sequence). The CDR3 consists of 11 residues. V lost 4 bases, J lost 7 bases, and 0 bases stayed unmatched. The CDR3 protein is CASSGTGEQYF. For the CDR3, the DNA is TGTGCCAGCAGCGGGACAGGGGAGCAGTACTTC.

Details on this clone: The CDR3 end shows no conserved phenylalanine or tryptophan, and so a read error is likely. The limits of the CDR3 on the DNA are not certain, so only TCRdb's listed CDR3 is given. The rearrangement joins TRBV6-5 to TRBJ2-7; the table's D call of TRBD2 was not tested on the DNA. The CDR3 numbers 12 amino acids, ends counted. Per germline, CDR1 MNHEY and CDR2 SVGAGI. CDR3 region: CASSPGLAAAFY.

The rearrangement uses TRBV10-1 and TRBJ2-3, with D hard to call. Germline V gives CDR1 WNHNN, CDR2 SYGVQD (reference sequence). There are 12 residues in the CDR3. Trimming removed 2 bases from V and 4 bases from J, with 4 bases in between. The CDR3 loop is CASSEQSDTQYF. The CDR3, as DNA: TGCGCCAGCAGTGAGCAATCAGATACGCAGTATTTT.

The rearrangement joins TRBV11-2 to TRBJ2-3, with a tentative D call TRBD1 (5 bases). The CDR3 consists of 16 residues. V lost 3 bases and J 2 bases, leaving 15 bases between the germline ends. CDR1 is SGHAT and CDR2 is FQNNGV in the germline V gene. Here the CDR3 DNA reads TGTGCCAGCAGCTTGGCTAGGGGAAGGGACACAGATACGCAGTATTTT. Residues: CASSLARGRDTDTQYF.